This TCR beta chain was identified during a study of cytomegalovirus exposure and HLA in healthy donors. The germline gives CDR1 SGHRS, CDR2 YFSETQ. Trimming removed 4 bases from V and 1 base from J, with 9 bases in between. This CDR3 comprises 14 residues. Sequencing used immunoSEQ multiplex PCR; TCRdb keeps in-frame clones, though not all of them. The sample lists about 160,000 clones, roughly 90% occurring once. The validation cohort, a group of over a hundred subjects, included the donors and was separate from the approximately 650-subject first cohort. Study findings and constraints: Under in vitro conditions, three CMV-associated chains were confirmed as specific for CMV antigens. The TCR clusters that emerged in the first cohort tended, a later analysis found, to co-occur in the roughly 120 validation repertoires.

On this clone itself: What it binds is unknown.

V is TRBV5-1 and J is TRBJ1-5, with D maybe TRBD1 (6 bases). The sample consisted of PBMCs. The clonotype was recovered from a woman younger than 35 in good health and CMV-seropositive. CDR3 amino acids: CASSEGGSNQPQHF. CDR3 DNA: TGCGCCAGCAGCGAAGGGGGAAGCAATCAGCCCCAGCATTTT.